Below, 9 T cell receptor beta chains from the same sample are listed, as sequenced in a study of response to subunit inactivated influenza vaccine (dated by TCRdb to the late 2010s). Library generation was performed with RT-PCR. The reads were generated on an Illumina HiSeq 2500. TCRdb handled the public reads itself, with Q25 trimming in fastp and clone calling in MiXCR, and kept productive beta chains. All rows with the same CDR3 protein become a single entry with the most common DNA and genes. The sample profile shows around 530,000 distinct CDR3 sequences; roughly 12% of them were found once. About 9.4% of the sample rests with the top ten. The starting material was PBMCs from blood, obtained on the day of vaccination. These receptors originate from a man between 45 and 60 years old who received an inactivated influenza vaccine. Donor details come from another sample of the same person, matched by shared clones.

The chain joins TRBV12-3 or TRBV12-4 to TRBJ2-7, with 7 nucleotides matching TRBD1. The J segment lost 5 bases and the V segment lost 3 bases, leaving 10 bases of the junction unmatched. CDR3 length: 15 amino acids. CDR3 bases: TGTGCCAGCAGTTTCAACAGGGGAAATGCAGACGAGCAGTACTTC. Translation gives CASSFNRGNADEQYF.

This chain joins TRBV18 and TRBJ2-1; 10 nucleotides match TRBD1. The trim removed 2 bases at V and 8 bases at J, leaving 3 bases unmatched. The CDR3 spans 14 residues. The V gene's germline CDR1 is KGHSH and CDR2 LQKENI. The DNA of the CDR3 is TGTGCCAGCTCACCAACCGGGACAGGGGATGAGCAGTTCTTC. Its protein is CASSPTGTGDEQFF.

The V gene is TRBV4-2, the J gene TRBJ1-1; 9 bases are a match to TRBD1. CDR3 length equals 15 residues. V gave up 3 bases and J gave up 4 bases; unmatched junction bases: 6. The V gene's germline CDR1 is LGHNA and CDR2 YNFKEQ. CDR3 DNA: TGTGCCAGCAGCCAGGTGACAGGGGGTACCACTGAAGCTTTCTTT. This translates into CASSQVTGGTTEAFF.

This clonotype has only a few counts. The V and J genes are TRBV30 and TRBJ2-2; 8 bases map to TRBD2. The V gene's germline CDR1 is GTSNPN and CDR2 SVGIG (reference sequence). The CDR3 consists of 14 residues. V was clipped by 8 bases and J by 7 bases; unmatched bases: 12. The CDR3 here is CAGGGLGIFGELFF. In DNA, the CDR3 is TGTGCCGGAGGGGGACTAGGAATTTTCGGGGAGCTGTTTTTT. The variable domain in full, completed from reference TRBV30 and TRBJ2-2, reads SQTIHQWPATLVQPVGSPLSLECTVEGTSNPNLYWYRQAAGRGLQLLFYSVGIGQISSEVPQNLSASRPQDRQFILSSKKLLLSDSGFYLCAGGGLGIFGELFFGEGSRLTVL.

To note about this clonotype: It may be a read error: a sequence one base away is much more abundant. The rearrangement joins TRBV29-1 to TRBJ2-5; D possibly corresponds to TRBD1 (5 bases). Germline CDR1 and CDR2: SQVTM and ANQGSEA. The germline V and J ends were trimmed by 5 bases and 4 bases, with 8 bases remaining between them. This CDR3 is 11 amino acids long. The DNA for the CDR3 is TGCAGCGTTCCTAGGGGAGAGACCCAGTACTTC. Residues: CSVPRGETQYF.

This sequence joins TRBV12-3 or TRBV12-4 and TRBJ2-1, with TRBD2 as a possible D gene (6 bases). The CDR3 has 17 amino acids. V was shortened by 7 bases and J by 5 bases, with 24 bases between the two germline ends. The CDR3 protein is CASTPPGPGLRHNEQFF. In DNA form, the CDR3 reads TGTGCCAGCACCCCCCCCGGCCCGGGACTTCGTCACAATGAGCAGTTCTTC.

This clonotype turned up a few times. This chain connects TRBV28 to TRBJ2-3, with D possibly matching TRBD1 (6 bases). With 0 bases removed from V and 2 bases from J, the gap between germline ends came to 12 bases. The germline CDR1 and CDR2 sequences are MDHEN and SYDVKM. This CDR3 spans 16 amino acids. Written as DNA, the CDR3 is TGTGCCAGCAGTTTATGGGTGACAGGTTCCACAGATACGCAGTATTTT. The encoded protein is CASSLWVTGSTDTQYF.

This clonotype occurred a few times. The rearrangement joins TRBV20-1 to TRBJ1-1; possible D gene TRBD1, 5 bases. Germline values: CDR1 DFQATT, CDR2 SNEGSKA (reference sequence). The CDR3 runs to 14 residues. V lost 3 bases and J lost 2, with 13 bases in between. CDR3 nucleotide sequence: TGCAGTGCTAGCCGTGACAGACTTAACACTGAAGCTTTCTTT. Encoded protein: CSASRDRLNTEAFF.

This chain joins TRBV24-1 and TRBJ2-4, with 7 bases fitting TRBD1. CDR1 KGHDR and CDR2 SFDVKD come from the germline V gene. V was clipped by 5 bases and J by 6 bases; unmatched bases: 9. The CDR3 has 15 residues. This CDR3 reads CATSGSGTARNIQYF. In DNA, the CDR3 is TGTGCCACCAGTGGTTCCGGGACAGCGAGAAACATTCAGTACTTC.